Ten or more counts support the clone carrying this TCR beta chain. The target antigen is unknown. The V gene end was trimmed by 1 base and the J gene end by 5 bases; junction bases not matched to a gene: 3. CDR1 and CDR2 from the germline V gene are KGHSH and LQKENI. The CDR3 runs to 14 residues. RNA transcripts were the template for amplifying TCR beta CDR3 regions. HTBI primers drove first-round RT-PCR of the TCR CDR3. TCRdb re-called the multiplex PCR reads through MiXCR, storing one row per CDR3 protein. The profile shows hundreds of thousands of distinct CDR3 sequences, roughly 15% of them singletons. Inclusion characteristics of ophthalmopathy patients comprised a Clinical Activity Score of at least 3, a NOSPECS grade of at least 4, and duration under 3 months. This sample is drawn from a study of T cells in Graves' hyperthyroidism and ophthalmopathy. Study results and limitations: The model forecast ophthalmopathy, anticipating it by a median approximately 6.1 months before onset. Ophthalmopathy could be told apart from stable hyperthyroidism with a 13 V-J model. Peripheral blood also featured most of the thyroid clonotypes expanded above 0.001.

V gene TRBV18 combines with J gene TRBJ2-7; TRBD1 agrees at 9 bases. The receptor was isolated from a woman aged 50 to 65 with Graves' ophthalmopathy. The sample taken for sequencing was blood. The CDR3 region has the DNA TGTGCCAGCTCACCACTGGACAGGGGCCACGAGCAGTACTTC. Translated, it gives CASSPLDRGHEQYF. Drawing the rest from reference TRBV18 and TRBJ2-7, the complete variable domain is NAGVMQNPRHLVRRRGQEARLRCSPMKGHSHVYWYRQLPEEGLKFMVYLQKENIIDESGMPKERFSAEFPKEGPSILRIQQVVRGDSAAYFCASSPLDRGHEQYFGPGTRLTVT.